This T cell receptor (beta chain) comes out of a study of CD8 T cells in Susac syndrome. Study context: Blood was drawn from patients with Susac syndrome. At that point, they were therapy-naive, on corticosteroids, or on intravenous immunoglobulin alone.

The CDR3 extends over 16 amino acids. The V gene lost 0 bases and the J gene lost 4 bases, with 15 bases spanning the gap. The germline CDR1 and CDR2 sequences are LGHDT and YNNKEL (reference sequence). RNA amounts of roughly 0.5 to 1 ug underwent reverse transcription with random hexamers. TCRdb called the immunoSEQ multiplex PCR reads again in MiXCR, with one record for every CDR3 protein. The table includes about 80,000 distinct CDR3 sequences, 94% detected once. The material sequenced was CD8+ T cells from PBMCs. The clonotype was recovered from a human donor with Susac syndrome. The rearrangement joins TRBV3-1 to TRBJ1-2; D is ambiguous. The CDR3 nucleotides are TGTGCCAGCAGCCAAGATATGGATGCAGACCTCTATGGCTACACCTTC. Its protein product is CASSQDMDADLYGYTF. Full variable domain (remainder filled in from reference TRBV3-1 and TRBJ1-2): DTAVSQTPKYLVTQMGNDKSIKCEQNLGHDTMYWYKQDSKKFLKIMFSYNNKELIINETVPNRFSPKSPDKAHLNLHINSLELGDSAVYFCASSQDMDADLYGYTFGSGTRLTVV.